The clone carrying this TCR beta chain was seen a few times. Antigen unknown. This specimen comes from a study of blood T cells in healthy people across ages. Study results and limitations: The unknown donor CMV status may have confounded expanded clonotype changes. Long-lived and aged donors differed, with more naive CD4+ cells and higher diversity in the long-lived.

Caucasian individuals from Russia who were healthy and aged 6 to 90 acted as donors. The study isolated at least 7 million PBMCs from each sample. Sample-barcoded 5' priming and a J-beta primer mix drove a second PCR of about 6 to 11 cycles. TCRdb itself ran the 5' RACE reads through MiXCR, one entry per CDR3 protein. The sample shows about 650,000 distinct CDR3 sequences, around 50% of them seen only once. This receptor was taken from a woman of 80 years or more in good health. Sequencing was done on a sample of blood.

The CDR3 coding sequence is TGTGCCAGCAGCCCCGGGGGGGACTATGGCTACACCTTC. Its protein is CASSPGGDYGYTF. V is TRBV7-3 and J is TRBJ1-2, with a tentative D call TRBD1 (5 bases). Trimming removed 5 bases at V and 3 bases at J, with 10 bases between. Germline-derived CDR1 and CDR2 are SGHTA and FQGTGA. The CDR3 has 13 amino acids.